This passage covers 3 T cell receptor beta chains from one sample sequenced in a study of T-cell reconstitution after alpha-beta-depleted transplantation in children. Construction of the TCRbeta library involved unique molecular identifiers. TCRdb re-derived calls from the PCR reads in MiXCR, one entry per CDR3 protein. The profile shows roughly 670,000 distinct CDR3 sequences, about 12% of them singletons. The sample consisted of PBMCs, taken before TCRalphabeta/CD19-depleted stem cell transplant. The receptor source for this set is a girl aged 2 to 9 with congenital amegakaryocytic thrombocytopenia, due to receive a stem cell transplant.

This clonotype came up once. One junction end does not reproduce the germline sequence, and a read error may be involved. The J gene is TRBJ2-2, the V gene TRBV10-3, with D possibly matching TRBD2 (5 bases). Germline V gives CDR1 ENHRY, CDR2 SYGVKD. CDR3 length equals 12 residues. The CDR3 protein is CAISGDTGELLF. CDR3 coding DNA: TGTGCCATCAGTGGAGACACCGGGGAGCTGCTTTTT.

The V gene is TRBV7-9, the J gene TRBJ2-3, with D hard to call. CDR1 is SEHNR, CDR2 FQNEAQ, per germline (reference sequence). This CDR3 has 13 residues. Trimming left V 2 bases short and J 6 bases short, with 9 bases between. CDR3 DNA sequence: TGTGCCAGCAGCTTACCGAACGGGGATACGCAGTATTTT. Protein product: CASSLPNGDTQYF.

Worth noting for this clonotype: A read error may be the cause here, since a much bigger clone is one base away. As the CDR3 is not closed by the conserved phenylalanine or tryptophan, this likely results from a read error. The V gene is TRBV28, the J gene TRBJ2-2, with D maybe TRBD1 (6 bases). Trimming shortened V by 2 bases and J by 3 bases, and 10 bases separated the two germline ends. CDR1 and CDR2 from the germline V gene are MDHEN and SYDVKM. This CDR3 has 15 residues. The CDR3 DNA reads TGTGCCAGCAGTTTACGGGGACATGACACCGGGGAGCTGTTTCTT. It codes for CASSLRGHDTGELFL.